This entry features one T cell receptor beta chain sequence. Trimming took off 5 bases at V and 5 bases at J, with 16 bases between the two ends. Germline V CDR1 and CDR2: DFQATT, SNEGSKA (reference sequence). This CDR3 spans 13 amino acids. With a J-beta primer mix and a sample-barcoded 5' primer, a second PCR ran 7 to 11 cycles. TCRdb fed the 5' RACE reads into MiXCR, producing one record per CDR3 protein. The table has about 1.7 million distinct CDR3 sequences, approximately 28% seen once. The record originates from a study of blood T cells in healthy people across ages. The receptor was isolated from a woman in her twenties or thirties in good health. The chain combines TRBV20-1 with TRBJ2-7; D is unresolved. Material for sequencing was blood. CDR3 region: CSAVRQPLDEQYF. CDR3 sequence (DNA): TGCAGTGCTGTCCGGCAACCCCTCGACGAGCAGTACTTC.